One sample yielded the 13 T cell receptor beta chains listed below, sequenced in a study of cytomegalovirus exposure and HLA in healthy donors. 13 Jbeta primers and 60 Vbeta primers were used for the PCR. Measured with immunoSEQ multiplex PCR; TCRdb has only the in-frame clones, and not every one. The profile shows about 170,000 clones, roughly 80% of them singletons. Sequencing input: PBMCs. These receptors all come from a woman under 30 in good health and CMV-seronegative.

This chain joins TRBV6-1 and TRBJ1-5, with D maybe TRBD1 (6 bases). V lost 3 bases to trimming and J lost 3 bases, with 12 bases between them. The CDR3 is 15 amino acids. Germline-derived CDR1 and CDR2 are MNHNS and SASEGT. CDR3 in DNA: TGTGCCAGCAGTGATTCGACAGGTTACAATCAGCCCCAGCATTTT. Protein: CASSDSTGYNQPQHF.

In its sample, this clone was seen once. The chain carries TRBV25-1 and TRBJ2-5; no definite D call. The DNA matches TRBJ2-7 better at its end, which makes the J call doubtful. This CDR3 has 11 residues. Germline CDR1 MGHDK, CDR2 SYGVNS. The CDR3 is CASSDTYEQYF. DNA of the CDR3: TGTGCCAGCAGTGACACCTACGAGCAGTACTTC.

The V call is TRBV10-1, the J call TRBJ2-1; 12 bases are a match to TRBD2. Unmatched junction bases numbered 10, after V lost 6 bases and J lost 7 bases. CDR3 size: 16 residues. Germline CDR1 and CDR2: WNHNN and SYGVQD (reference sequence). CDR3 region: CASSDVRTSGINEQFF. Here the CDR3 DNA reads TGCGCCAGCAGCGACGTAAGGACTAGCGGGATTAATGAGCAGTTCTTC.

The rearrangement links TRBV2 to TRBJ2-7; TRBD2 aligns across 7 bases. This CDR3 is built from 15 residues. Germline V gene sequence: CDR1 SNHLY, CDR2 FYNNEI. With 7 bases clipped from V and 4 bases from J, the junction kept 13 bases outside the gene matches. The CDR3 reads CASNSGTITAYEQYF. CDR3 in DNA: TGTGCCAGCAATTCCGGGACTATAACGGCGTACGAGCAGTACTTC.

The genes are TRBV5-1 and TRBJ2-2; the D is unclear. The CDR3 spans 15 residues. Trimming left V 2 bases short and J 6 bases short, with 14 bases between. Looked up from germline, CDR1 is SGHRS and CDR2 is YFSETQ. CDR3 region: CASSLGPQQSGELFF. Here the CDR3 DNA reads TGCGCCAGCAGCTTAGGCCCCCAACAGTCCGGGGAGCTGTTTTTT.

The rearrangement uses TRBV2 and TRBJ1-2, with D maybe TRBD1 (6 bases). This CDR3 contains 14 residues. Trimming stripped 6 bases from V and 6 bases from J, with 17 bases between. Per the germline V gene, CDR1 is SNHLY and CDR2 is FYNNEI. The CDR3, as DNA: TGTGCCAGCAGCTACAGGGAGATGTGGGATGGCTACACCTTC. Its translation: CASSYREMWDGYTF. Combining the CDR3 with reference TRBV2 and TRBJ1-2 gives the whole variable domain EPEVTQTPSHQVTQMGQEVILRCVPISNHLYFYWYRQILGQKVEFLVSFYNNEISEKSEIFDDQFSVERPDGSNFTLKIRSTKLEDSAMYFCASSYREMWDGYTFGSGTRLTVV.

The gene calls are TRBV19 and TRBJ2-7, with TRBD2 identical over 9 bases. The length of the CDR3 is 16 residues. The germline V gene encodes CDR1 LNHDA and CDR2 SQIVND (reference sequence). V lost 3 bases to trimming and J lost 7 bases; unmatched junction nucleotides: 13. CDR3 nucleotide sequence: TGTGCCAGTAGTATTCGTGGGGCTAGCGGGACTAGGGAGCAGTACTTC. Translating it yields CASSIRGASGTREQYF.

This rearrangement joins TRBV7-6 to TRBJ2-6; unclear D gene. V lost 5 bases and J lost 0, with 11 bases in between. The V gene's germline CDR1 is SGHVS and CDR2 FNYEAQ. The CDR3 extends over 16 amino acids. The CDR3 here is CASSQAYRSGANVLTF. The CDR3 DNA reads as TGTGCCAGCAGCCAGGCGTACCGCTCTGGGGCCAACGTCCTGACTTTC.

The rearrangement links TRBV19 to TRBJ1-1; 9 nucleotides align to TRBD1. CDR1 LNHDA and CDR2 SQIVND come from the germline V gene (reference sequence). This CDR3 spans 15 amino acids. The CDR3 bases are TGTGCGACTGTCGAGGACAGGGGCCAGAACACTGAAGCTTTCTTT. Protein product: CATVEDRGQNTEAFF.

This clone appeared once. The chain combines TRBV4-2 with TRBJ2-2, with a possible D match to TRBD2 (6 bases). Trimming pared 1 base from V and 5 bases from J, leaving 8 bases between. Germline V lookup: CDR1 LGHNA, CDR2 YNFKEQ. CDR3 length: 14 residues. CDR3 bases: TGTGCCAGCAGCCAAGTTGGAGGGACCGGGGAGCTGTTTTTT. As protein: CASSQVGGTGELFF.

This rearrangement joins TRBV5-1 to TRBJ2-5, with a weak D call TRBD1 (5 bases). The germline CDR1 and CDR2 sequences are SGHRS and YFSETQ. V dropped 5 bases and J dropped 2 bases, with 10 bases sitting between them. The CDR3 loop spans 13 amino acids. CDR3 residues: CASSAGPQETQYF. CDR3 nucleotides: TGCGCCAGCAGTGCAGGGCCACAAGAGACCCAGTACTTC.

This chain uses TRBV11-2 with TRBJ2-7, with TRBD2 as a possible D gene (7 bases). Trimming pared 0 bases from V and 0 bases from J, leaving 15 bases between. Germline lookup yields CDR1 SGHAT and CDR2 FQNNGV. This CDR3 spans 17 amino acids. DNA of the CDR3: TGTGCCAGCAGCTTAGATATGGGGGCGGGAGTCTCCTACGAGCAGTACTTC. This translates into CASSLDMGAGVSYEQYF.

Concerning this clone: The sample carries other DNA sequences with the same CDR3. This chain links TRBV11-2 with TRBJ2-5; 7 bases agree with TRBD1. The CDR3 totals 14 residues. Trimming took 1 base from V and 4 from J; bases not matched to a gene: 3. Germline V lookup: CDR1 SGHAT, CDR2 FQNNGV. Here the CDR3 reads CASSLGPGGETQYF. The CDR3 region has the DNA TGTGCCAGCAGCTTAGGGCCAGGGGGAGAGACCCAGTACTTC.